This TCR beta chain was identified in a study of blood T cell repertoires in COVID-19 (dated by TCRdb to between 2020 and 2021). In terms of the full investigation: The collaborator samples originated in the United States, Italy and Spain and spanned the acute and convalescent phases of COVID-19. The prospective study material was composed of cDNA or gDNA derived from T cells, B-cell-depleted T cells, or PBMCs. Subjects who had been exposed to COVID-19, were actively infected with it, or had recovered from it provided the deeply sampled blood TCRbeta repertoires that made up the dataset. A freely available public database, intended as a resource for researchers studying the immune response to SARS-CoV-2, is where the repertoires were released. The samples were drawn from the first 160 participants of the ongoing ImmuneRACE study and from over 950 subjects provided by 6 global collaborators. The sample metadata nearly always contained a de-identified subject ID, COVID-19 status, age in years and sex. Where HLA class I and class II types were available, the types were taken from metadata supplied by the sample provider, not from assay-based typing. Summary of the overall study and its limitations: How much clinical and demographic metadata was included differed by source and by participant, and the metadata was provided uncurated.

The collaborating institutions used their own protocols to collect whole blood in K2EDTA tubes. For TCRbeta analysis, collaborators shipped samples as frozen whole blood, isolated PBMCs, or DNA extracted from either of those sample types. TCRbeta CDR3 regions were amplified from genomic DNA by means of the immunoSEQ Assay, a bias-controlled multiplex PCR. Regarding the original processing steps: Nucleated cell counts per sample were estimated from amplification of reference gene primers within the assay. To quantify the absolute abundance of each unique TCRbeta CDR3 rearrangement, sequence reads were collapsed and filtered. For each sample, productive Simpson clonality was calculated as the square root of Simpson's diversity index over productive rearrangements. TCRdb carries this immuneACCESS record with in-frame sequences only. Its versions omit some clonotypes, under half of them owing to an unresolved V gene in the studies checked, with the rest unexplained. D and trimming come from the DNA, and the V and J calls and clone size come from that table. This sample holds around 56,000 clones; 80% to 95% were observed only once. Around a sixth of the sample belongs to the ten largest clones.

With respect to this clone: This clone's antigen is unknown. No base quality information exists; no much larger clone differs at one position.

From the cysteine through the phenylalanine, the CDR3 covers 18 amino acids. Just CDR3 DNA is preserved here, 54 bases in frame from base 1. The germline V gene (reference sequence) supplies CDR1 PRHDT and CDR2 FYEKMQ. Trimming leaves V shorter by 2 bases and J shorter by 5 bases, with the junction holding 14 bases beyond the gene matches. The TCR was taken from a man aged 80 or over with acute or convalescent COVID-19. Sequencing was performed on peripheral blood. The receptor chain draws on TRBV13 and TRBJ2-5; 10 nucleotides in the junction match TRBD2. The DNA sequence reads TGTGCCAGCAGCTTAAGGCTGGCGACTAGCGGGCCGGGGGAGACCCAGTACTTC. This codes for CASSLRLATSGPGETQYF.